This passage covers 19 T cell receptor beta chains from one sample sequenced in a study of blood T cell repertoires in COVID-19. Clones were read by immunoSEQ multiplex PCR, and TCRdb kept only the in-frame ones, dropping some. The sample has about 220,000 clones, around four fifths seen once; the top ten hold 4.5% to 5.5%. The sample comprised peripheral blood. The receptors here all came from a woman between 65 and 79 years old with COVID-19, enrolled during active disease.

This clone appeared a single time. The genes are TRBV2 and TRBJ2-7; D perhaps matches TRBD1 (6 bases). The CDR3 covers 14 residues. V dropped 4 bases and J dropped 0 bases, with 10 bases sitting between them. Germline V gene sequence: CDR1 SNHLY, CDR2 FYNNEI. The CDR3 loop is CASSVRGSSYEQYF. CDR3 sequence (DNA): TGTGCCAGCAGTGTCAGGGGCTCCTCCTACGAGCAGTACTTC.

The genes are TRBV9 and TRBJ2-2, with 7 bases that match TRBD1. Germline CDR1 reads SGDLS; CDR2 reads YYNGEE. With 1 base clipped from V and 3 bases from J, the junction kept 3 bases outside the gene matches. The CDR3 contains 15 residues. The CDR3 region has the DNA TGTGCCAGCAGCGTACTCGGACAGGACACCGGGGAGCTGTTTTTT. Protein product: CASSVLGQDTGELFF. Supplemented by reference TRBV9 and TRBJ2-2, the full variable domain reads DSGVTQTPKHLITATGQRVTLRCSPRSGDLSVYWYQQSLDQGLQFLIQYYNGEERAKGNILERFSAQQFPDLHSELNLSSLELGDSALYFCASSVLGQDTGELFFGEGSRLTVL.

The J gene is TRBJ1-1, the V gene TRBV5-1; TRBD1 aligns across 7 bases. V lost 4 bases to trimming and J lost 5 bases; unmatched junction nucleotides: 8. The CDR3 contains 14 residues. CDR1 SGHRS and CDR2 YFSETQ come from the germline V gene. The CDR3 DNA reads TGCGCCAGCAGCGCAACCGACAGGGTAACTGAAGCTTTCTTT. Translation: CASSATDRVTEAFF.

This clone was counted only a few times. V gene TRBV24-1 combines with J gene TRBJ1-2, with TRBD1 matching 8 bases. Germline values: CDR1 KGHDR, CDR2 SFDVKD. J gave up 4 bases and V 5 bases, and 8 bases lay outside the gene matches. The CDR3 covers 15 residues. The CDR3 DNA reads as TGTGCCACCAGTGCCGGACAGGGAGGAGGCTATGGCTACACCTTC. Its translation is CATSAGQGGGYGYTF.

The chain links TRBV5-4 to TRBJ1-1; 9 bases match TRBD1. The length of the CDR3 is 15 residues. Germline CDR1 is SGHNT and CDR2 is YYREEE (reference sequence). V dropped 5 bases and J dropped 5; count of bases not matched to a gene: 10. The CDR3 loop is CASRSGQGRRTEAFF. The CDR3 nucleotides are TGTGCCAGCAGGTCCGGACAGGGGAGGCGGACTGAAGCTTTCTTT. Together with reference TRBV5-4 and TRBJ1-1, the CDR3 gives the full variable domain: ETGVTQSPTHLIKTRGQQVTLRCSSQSGHNTVSWYQQALGQGPQFIFQYYREEENGRGNFPPRFSGLQFPNYSSELNVNALELDDSALYLCASRSGQGRRTEAFFGQGTRLTVV.

The chain has TRBV18 and TRBJ2-5, with TRBD1 matching over 7 bases. Germline trimming cut 2 bases from V and 5 bases from J; bases unmatched to any gene: 5. The CDR3 runs to 14 residues. The germline gives CDR1 KGHSH, CDR2 LQKENI. CDR3 residues: CASSPVGGGETQYF. CDR3 coding DNA: TGTGCCAGCTCACCAGTAGGGGGCGGTGAGACCCAGTACTTC.

The chain carries TRBV5-1 and TRBJ2-5, with D unclear. V was shortened by 1 base and J by 4 bases, with 11 bases between the two germline ends. This CDR3 contains 14 residues. Per the germline V gene, CDR1 is SGHRS and CDR2 is YFSETQ. The CDR3 protein is CASSLFRQRETQYF. DNA for the CDR3: TGCGCCAGCAGCTTGTTTAGGCAGCGAGAGACCCAGTACTTC. Variable domain in full (rest from reference TRBV5-1 and TRBJ2-5): KAGVTQTPRYLIKTRGQQVTLSCSPISGHRSVSWYQQTPGQGLQFLFEYFSETQRNKGNFPGRFSGRQFSNSRSEMNVSTLELGDSALYLCASSLFRQRETQYFGPGTRLLVL.

This clone showed up just once. The same CDR3 arises from other DNA sequences in this sample as well. The genes are TRBV5-1 and TRBJ2-5, with D possibly being TRBD2 (5 bases). CDR1 is SGHRS and CDR2 is YFSETQ in the germline V gene. The CDR3 contains 13 residues. V lost 4 bases to trimming and J lost 5 bases, with 12 bases between them. CDR3 nucleotides: TGCGCCAGCAGCGGGCTAGCTGGTGAGACCCAGTACTTC. Protein product: CASSGLAGETQYF.

The V and J genes are TRBV10-3 and TRBJ2-3; 9 nucleotides agree with TRBD2. CDR3 length: 16 residues. Trimming removed 7 bases from V and 3 bases from J; junction bases left unmatched: 11. Germline loops: CDR1 ENHRY, CDR2 SYGVKD. The CDR3 nucleotides read TGTGCCATCACAGCGGGAGGATTGGCTAGTACAGATACGCAGTATTTT. As protein: CAITAGGLASTDTQYF.

The rearrangement uses TRBV15 and TRBJ2-1; tentatively, D is TRBD1 (6 bases). Per germline, CDR1 LNHNV and CDR2 YYDKDF (reference sequence). The V end was cut by 0 bases, the J end by 4 bases, with 13 bases between. The CDR3 consists of 16 residues. The CDR3 region is CATSREIGQNYNEQFF. The DNA for the CDR3 is TGTGCCACCAGCAGAGAGATTGGACAGAATTACAATGAGCAGTTCTTC. Full variable domain (rest looked up from reference TRBV15 and TRBJ2-1): DAMVIQNPRYQVTQFGKPVTLSCSQTLNHNVMYWYQQKSSQAPKLLFHYYDKDFNNEADTPDNFQSRRPNTSFCFLDIRSPGLGDTAMYLCATSREIGQNYNEQFFGPGTRLTVL.

V is TRBV7-9 and J is TRBJ1-1, with D perhaps TRBD1 (6 bases). This CDR3 spans 16 amino acids. Germline CDR1 and CDR2: SEHNR and FQNEAQ (reference sequence). V gave up 5 bases and J gave up 3 bases, with 19 bases separating them. CDR3 loop: CASSPFGGQSYTEAFF. As DNA, the CDR3 is TGTGCCAGCAGCCCCTTCGGGGGGCAAAGTTACACTGAAGCTTTCTTT.

This clone occurred a few times. The chain carries TRBV10-3 and TRBJ2-4; D is perhaps TRBD1 (7 bases). This CDR3 is 14 amino acids long. V was shortened by 3 bases and J by 8 bases, with 14 bases between the two germline ends. CDR1 and CDR2 from the germline V gene are ENHRY and SYGVKD. CDR3 amino acids: CAISDPDREDIQYF. In DNA, the CDR3 is TGTGCCATCAGTGACCCTGACAGGGAGGACATTCAGTACTTC.

This clone was detected a few times. The V and J genes are TRBV4-1 and TRBJ2-5, with D possibly being TRBD2 (6 bases). Germline CDR1 reads MGHRA; CDR2 reads YSYEKL. Trimming removed 0 bases from V and 2 bases from J, with 10 bases in between. The CDR3 is 15 amino acids. The CDR3 nucleotides read TGCGCCAGCAGCCAAGAACGCGGGATTCAAGAGACCCAGTACTTC. This codes for CASSQERGIQETQYF.

The gene calls are TRBV28 and TRBJ1-5, with D possibly matching TRBD1 (5 bases). CDR3 size: 13 residues. Germline V lookup: CDR1 MDHEN, CDR2 SYDVKM. Deletions cut 7 bases from V and 5 bases from J, with 12 bases between. CDR3 residues: CASTDSLHQPQHF. CDR3 DNA: TGTGCCAGCACAGACAGCCTCCATCAGCCCCAGCATTTT.

Only one count was recorded for this clone. CDR3 protein: CASSPAGRGGNTEAFF. DNA of the CDR3: TGTGCCAGCTCACCGGCCGGACGAGGGGGGAACACTGAAGCTTTCTTT. The chain has TRBV18 and TRBJ1-1; TRBD1 is a possible D gene (6 bases). CDR1 KGHSH and CDR2 LQKENI come from the germline V gene. Deletions cut 3 bases from V and 1 base from J, with 15 bases between. The CDR3 is 16 residues long.

This sequence joins TRBV6-2 or TRBV6-3 and TRBJ2-1; TRBD2 might be the D (5 bases). Germline CDR1 and CDR2: MNHEY and SVGEGT. This CDR3 has 14 residues. V lost 2 bases and J 6 bases, leaving 11 bases between the germline ends. The CDR3 sequence: CASSYMSGTNEQFF. In nucleotides, the CDR3 is TGTGCCAGCAGTTACATGTCGGGAACCAATGAGCAGTTCTTC.

The chain joins TRBV28 to TRBJ1-3; no clear D. CDR1 is MDHEN and CDR2 is SYDVKM in the germline V gene. The CDR3 covers 14 residues. V lost 8 bases and J lost 0, with 11 bases in between. The CDR3 nucleotides read TGTGCCAGCTCTCTCCGGGGCTCTGGAAACACCATATATTTT. Protein product: CASSLRGSGNTIYF. Full variable domain (missing parts from reference TRBV28 and TRBJ1-3): DVKVTQSSRYLVKRTGEKVFLECVQDMDHENMFWYRQDPGLGLRLIYFSYDVKMKEKGDIPEGYSVSREKKERFSLILESASTNQTSMYLCASSLRGSGNTIYFGEGSWLTVV.

This chain joins TRBV3-1 (or the pseudogene TRBV3-2) and TRBJ2-2; 8 bases map to TRBD2. Germline values: CDR1 LGHDT, CDR2 YNNKEL (reference sequence). V was pared by 2 bases and J by 6 bases, with 11 bases of the junction left unmatched. The CDR3 is 17 amino acids. The CDR3 DNA sequence: TGTGCCAGCAGCCAATCCTTGAACCCTAGCGGGTCCGGGGAGCTGTTTTTT. Protein sequence: CASSQSLNPSGSGELFF.

The J gene is TRBJ2-7, the V gene TRBV9; maybe TRBD1 (5 bases). Germline V lookup: CDR1 SGDLS, CDR2 YYNGEE. The CDR3 has 17 amino acids. Trimming shortened V by 3 bases and J by 0 bases, and 19 bases separated the two germline ends. CDR3 DNA: TGTGCCAGCAGCGACTCTCGGCCTGGGGCCAGCTCCTACGAGCAGTACTTC. Translated, it gives CASSDSRPGASSYEQYF.